What follows are 10 T cell receptor beta chains derived from one specimen sequenced in a study of blood T cell repertoires in COVID-19. TCRdb keeps only in-frame clones here, not all; method: immunoSEQ multiplex PCR. The sample lists around 210,000 clones; around four fifths were seen once. Sequenced input: peripheral blood. These receptors were taken from a man in his 60s with COVID-19, enrolled during active disease.

The chain employs TRBV19 and TRBJ1-2; the D gene is possibly TRBD1 (6 bases). Trimming left V 7 bases short and J 2 bases short, with 17 bases between. Per the germline V gene, CDR1 is LNHDA and CDR2 is SQIVND (reference sequence). This CDR3 region has 15 residues. Written as DNA, the CDR3 is TGTGCCAGTACCACCCTGGACAGAATAAACTATGGCTACACCTTC. Translated, it gives CASTTLDRINYGYTF.

The CDR3 protein is CASSLLGLAGGPVTGELFF. DNA of the CDR3: TGCGCCAGCAGCTTGCTAGGACTAGCGGGAGGGCCGGTCACCGGGGAGCTGTTTTTT. The chain is built from TRBV5-1 and TRBJ2-2, with TRBD2 identical over 15 bases. The CDR3 covers 19 residues. Germline CDR1 and CDR2: SGHRS and YFSETQ. V shed 1 base, J shed 4 bases, and the junction held 8 bases outside the gene matches.

The V call is TRBV5-5, the J call TRBJ1-3; D gene uncertain. The V gene's germline CDR1 is SGHKS and CDR2 YYEKEE (reference sequence). The CDR3 covers 17 residues. V was pared by 0 bases and J by 4 bases, with 17 bases between. This CDR3 is CASSLGGGEGSGNTIYF. DNA of the CDR3: TGTGCCAGCAGCTTGGGTGGCGGGGAAGGGTCCGGAAACACCATATATTTT.

The chain links TRBV2 to TRBJ2-2; a weak D match, TRBD2 (6 bases). The CDR3 contains 14 residues. Looked up from germline, CDR1 is SNHLY and CDR2 is FYNNEI. The ends were cut back, 10 bases at V and 6 bases at J, with 18 bases in the middle. The CDR3 spells CATTDLTGAGELFF. The CDR3, as DNA: TGTGCCACAACGGACCTTACGGGAGCCGGGGAGCTGTTTTTT.

The gene calls are TRBV29-1 and TRBJ2-7, with 8 bases lining up with TRBD1. Losses at the gene ends were 6 bases for V and 3 bases for J; bases not matched to a gene: 10. The CDR3 consists of 14 residues. Per germline, CDR1 SQVTM and CDR2 ANQGSEA. Written as DNA, the CDR3 is TGCAGCGTGACAGCTACCGGGACAGGCTACGAGCAGTACTTC. Amino acid sequence: CSVTATGTGYEQYF.

The rearrangement joins TRBV7-2 to TRBJ1-2, with 8 bases identical to TRBD1. Germline V CDR1 and CDR2: SGHTA, FQGNSA. V gave up 3 bases and J gave up 8 bases; unmatched junction bases: 14. The CDR3 extends over 16 amino acids. The CDR3 DNA reads as TGTGCCAGCAGCTTGGTTGGACAGGGCTTTTCTTACGGCTACACCTTC. Translation: CASSLVGQGFSYGYTF.

V is TRBV6-2 or TRBV6-3 and J is TRBJ1-2; possible D gene TRBD1, 6 bases. V lost 8 bases and J 4 bases, leaving 23 bases between the germline ends. This CDR3 region has 16 residues. Germline CDR1 and CDR2: MNHEY and SVGEGT. This chain's CDR3 is CASGPQQGPYAYGYTF. DNA for the CDR3: TGTGCCAGCGGCCCGCAACAGGGACCGTACGCCTATGGCTACACCTTC.

This chain connects TRBV19 to TRBJ1-2; tentatively, D is TRBD1 (5 bases). Germline CDR1 and CDR2: LNHDA and SQIVND (reference sequence). Trimming removed 6 bases from V and 8 bases from J, with 10 bases in between. The CDR3 has 11 residues. The DNA of the CDR3 is TGTGCCAGTAGAAAGGGGCAGGGCTACACCTTC. Residues: CASRKGQGYTF.

The chain couples TRBV7-2 to TRBJ1-1, with TRBD1 matching over 7 bases. The V segment lost 5 bases and the J segment 4 bases; nucleotides outside the gene matches: 10. CDR3 length: 15 amino acids. Germline V gene sequence: CDR1 SGHTA, CDR2 FQGNSA. In nucleotides, the CDR3 is TGTGCCAGCAGCCCCGGATCGTCAGGGGGCACTGAAGCTTTCTTT. Encoded protein: CASSPGSSGGTEAFF. Full variable domain (outside the CDR3, taken from reference TRBV7-2 and TRBJ1-1): GAGVSQSPSNKVTEKGKDVELRCDPISGHTALYWYRQSLGQGLEFLIYFQGNSAPDKSGLPSDRFSAERTGGSVSTLTIQRTQQEDSAVYLCASSPGSSGGTEAFFGQGTRLTVV.

Of note for this clone: Relative to the germline gene, one junction end is altered; a read error may explain this. The gene calls are TRBV19 and TRBJ1-2, with D tentatively TRBD1 (6 bases). The CDR3 runs 12 residues. Germline lookup yields CDR1 LNHDA and CDR2 SQIVND (reference sequence). The CDR3 protein is CASTIGQYGYTF. DNA of the CDR3: TGTGCCAGTACTATAGGACAGTATGGCTACACCTTC.